This T cell receptor (beta chain) was captured in a study of blood T cell repertoires in COVID-19. Method: immunoSEQ multiplex PCR; TCRdb's copy keeps in-frame clones and lacks some. In the table there are 45,000 or so clones, 85% to 90% of which are singletons. This sequence originates from a human donor in a cohort sampled during active COVID-19. The sample was peripheral blood.

The CDR3 loop is CASSAGQGNQPQHF. CDR3 bases: TGTGCCAGCAGCGCAGGACAGGGTAACCAGCCCCAGCATTTT. The gene calls are TRBV5-6 and TRBJ1-5; 8 bases line up with TRBD1. Germline V gene lookup returns CDR1 SGHDT and CDR2 YYEEEE. CDR3 size: 14 residues. V lost 4 bases, J lost 7 bases, and 7 bases stayed unmatched. The variable domain in full, with the rest retrieved from reference TRBV5-6 and TRBJ1-5, is DAGVTQSPTHLIKTRGQQVTLRCSPKSGHDTVSWYQQALGQGPQFIFQYYEEEERQRGNFPDRFSGHQFPNYSSELNVNALLLGDSALYLCASSAGQGNQPQHFGDGTRLSIL.